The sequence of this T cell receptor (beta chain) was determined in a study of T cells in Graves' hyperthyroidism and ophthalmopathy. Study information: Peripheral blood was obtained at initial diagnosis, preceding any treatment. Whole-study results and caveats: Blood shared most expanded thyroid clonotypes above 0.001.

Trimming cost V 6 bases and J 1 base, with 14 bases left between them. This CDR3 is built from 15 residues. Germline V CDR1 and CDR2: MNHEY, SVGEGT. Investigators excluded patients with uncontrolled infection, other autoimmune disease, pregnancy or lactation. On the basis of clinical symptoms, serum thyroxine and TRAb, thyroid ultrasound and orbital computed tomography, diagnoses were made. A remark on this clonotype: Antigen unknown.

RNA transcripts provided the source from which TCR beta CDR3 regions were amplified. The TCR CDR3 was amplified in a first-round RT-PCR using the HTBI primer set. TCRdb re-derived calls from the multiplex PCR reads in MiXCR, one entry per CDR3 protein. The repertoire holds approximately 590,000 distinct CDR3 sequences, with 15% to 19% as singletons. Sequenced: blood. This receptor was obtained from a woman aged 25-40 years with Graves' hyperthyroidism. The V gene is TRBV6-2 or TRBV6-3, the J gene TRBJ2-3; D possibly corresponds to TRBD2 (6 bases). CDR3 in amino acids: CASRGLGEGTDTQYF. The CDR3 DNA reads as TGTGCCAGCAGGGGCCTCGGGGAGGGCACAGATACGCAGTATTTT.